What follows describes a single T cell receptor (beta chain). Produced via immunoSEQ multiplex PCR; TCRdb's table is partial and in-frame only. The sample contains about 15,000 clones, about 83% of which appear only once. The data were taken from a study of technical replicates of blood from a few donors. Trimming took 4 bases from V and 5 from J, leaving 15 bases between them. The CDR3 spans 14 residues. The germline V gene encodes CDR1 SGHNT and CDR2 YYREEE (reference sequence). The rearrangement joins TRBV5-4 to TRBJ2-5, with D tentatively TRBD2 (6 bases). This TCR was recovered from a human donor in good health. The source material was PBMCs. For the CDR3, the DNA is TGTGCCAGCAGCCCAGCCGGGGGACTGGAGACCCAGTACTTC. Amino acid sequence: CASSPAGGLETQYF.